A selection of T cell receptor beta chains follows, all from one sample in a study of blood T cell repertoires in COVID-19. Clones were sequenced by immunoSEQ multiplex PCR, and TCRdb holds only the in-frame ones, with some missing. The profile shows about 220,000 clones, around 89% of them singletons. The sequencing input was PBMCs or T cells enriched from blood (not recorded which). Every receptor here comes from a man aged 30-40 years who had been exposed to COVID-19. Both conserved end residues are part of each CDR3. D genes are given only for firm matches. Size is stated for part of the rows, as once, few or many counts, or as a class when the clone is expanded.

len	v_gene	d_gene	j_gene	abundance	CDR3nt	CDR3aa
16	TRBV15	.	TRBJ1-3	.	TGTGCCACCAGCAGAGACTCGGACAGCTCTGGAAACACCATATATTTT	CATSRDSDSSGNTIYF
13	TRBV2	.	TRBJ2-1	few	TGTGCCAGCTGCCGGGAACAGGGCAATGAGCAGTTCTTC	CASCREQGNEQFF
15	TRBV6-5	.	TRBJ2-3	.	TGTGCCAGCAGCAACCGGTGGGCTAGCACAGATACGCAGTATTTT	CASSNRWASTDTQYF
16	TRBV6-5	.	TRBJ2-2	.	TGTGCCAGCAGTTACTCGAGGGTCCGGAACACCGGGGAGCTGTTTTTT	CASSYSRVRNTGELFF
16	TRBV7-2	TRBD2	TRBJ2-7	once	TGTGCCAGCAGCTTCAACCCCGGGACTAGCTCCTACGAGCAGTACTTC	CASSFNPGTSSYEQYF
15	TRBV27	TRBD1	TRBJ1-6	.	TGTGCCAGCAGTTCCCTGGACAGGGGTGGTTCACCCCTCCACTTT	CASSSLDRGGSPLHF
13	TRBV18	.	TRBJ2-1	.	TGTGCCAGCTCAGTTGGGGGGATAGTTGAGCAGTTCTTC	CASSVGGIVEQFF
14	TRBV4-1	.	TRBJ2-7	.	TGCGCCAGCACCCCCGGTACAGGGACCTACGAGCAGTACTTC	CASTPGTGTYEQYF
16	TRBV6-5	.	TRBJ2-3	.	TGTGCCAGCAGTTACTCCACCAGGATCAGCACAGATACGCAGTATTTT	CASSYSTRISTDTQYF
15	TRBV15	.	TRBJ1-3	.	TGTGCCACCAGCCCCACGGGGGGGGCCCCAAACACCATATATTTT	CATSPTGGAPNTIYF
16	TRBV4-2	TRBD1	TRBJ1-5	.	TGTGCCAGCAGCCATTCAGGGGGCTATAGCAATCAGCCCCAGCATTTT	CASSHSGGYSNQPQHF
17	TRBV18	TRBD2	TRBJ2-3	few	TGTGCCAGCTCCCCTTTAACCGGGACTACTAGCACAGATACGCAGTATTTT	CASSPLTGTTSTDTQYF
14	TRBV19	TRBD2	TRBJ2-7	.	TGTGCCAGTAGTATTCGCGGGGGGATTGACGAGCAGTACTTC	CASSIRGGIDEQYF
18	TRBV5-1	.	TRBJ1-1	.	TGCGCCAGCAGCGCCCCGGAACAGGGCGGGCCTTCTAGGGCTGAAGCTTTCTTT	CASSAPEQGGPSRAEAFF
16	TRBV3-1/TRBV3-2	TRBD2	TRBJ2-5	.	TGTGCCAGCAGCCAAGTCGACACGGGGGGATGGGAGACCCAGTACTTC	CASSQVDTGGWETQYF
15	TRBV2	.	TRBJ1-3	.	TGTGCCAGCAGGCCTCAGGGAACGGGCGGAAACACCATATATTTT	CASRPQGTGGNTIYF
13	TRBV7-2	.	TRBJ2-7	.	TGTGCCAGCAGCTCCCGGACTTCCTACGAGCAGTACTTC	CASSSRTSYEQYF
15	TRBV21-1	.	TRBJ2-7	once	TGTGCCAGCAGCAAAAGAGGGGGCGAGAACTACGAGCAGTACTTC	CASSKRGGENYEQYF
14	TRBV2	.	TRBJ2-3	.	TGTGCCAGCAGTGCCGGACTACTTGCAGATACGCAGTATTTT	CASSAGLLADTQYF
16	TRBV29-1	.	TRBJ2-2	few	TGCAGCGTTCCAGGGGGGCCTATGGGTTCGACCGGGGAGCTGTTTTTT	CSVPGGPMGSTGELFF
15	TRBV6-5	.	TRBJ2-1	.	TGTGCCAGCAAAGTAGCGCAGGCGACCTACAATGAGCAGTTCTTC	CASKVAQATYNEQFF
13	TRBV6-1	TRBD1	TRBJ2-7	.	TGTGCCAGCAGTGAAGTGTCTGGGACAGGGGGGCACTTC	CASSEVSGTGGHF
15	TRBV7-6	.	TRBJ1-3	.	TGTGCCAGCAGCGTTGCCGGGGGAACTGGAAACACCATATATTTT	CASSVAGGTGNTIYF
15	TRBV7-6	.	TRBJ2-7	.	TGTGCCAGCAGCATCTCAATAGCGAGACGTGACGAGCAGTACTTC	CASSISIARRDEQYF
18	TRBV5-1	TRBD2	TRBJ2-1	.	TGCGCCAGCAGCCCAACACCGACTAGCGAGGGAACCTACAATGAGCAGTTCTTC	CASSPTPTSEGTYNEQFF
13	TRBV12-3/TRBV12-4	.	TRBJ2-5	.	TGTGCCAGCAGTCCACAGGGTGAGGGGACCCAGTACTTC	CASSPQGEGTQYF
17	TRBV27	.	TRBJ2-1	.	TGTGCCAGCAGTCCGCCGCGGCTAGCGAGCTCCTACAATGAGCAGTTCTTC	CASSPPRLASSYNEQFF
16	TRBV3-1/TRBV3-2	TRBD1	TRBJ1-2	once	TGTGCCAGCAGCCAAGATGGACAGGGTGGGTTACATGGCTACACCTTC	CASSQDGQGGLHGYTF
15	TRBV13	.	TRBJ2-3	once	TGTGCCAGCAGCTCGAGGACAGACAGTTCAGATACGCAGTATTTT	CASSSRTDSSDTQYF
11	TRBV5-5	.	TRBJ2-3	.	TGTGCCAGCAGCCGGACAGATACGCAGTATTTT	CASSRTDTQYF
14	TRBV6-2/TRBV6-3	.	TRBJ1-2	.	TGTGCCAGCAGTTACTCGCCCGCGGGCTATGGCTACACCTTC	CASSYSPAGYGYTF
14	TRBV6-4	TRBD1	TRBJ1-1	.	TGTGCCAGCAGGCCCCCGGGACAGGGGACTGAAGCTTTCTTT	CASRPPGQGTEAFF
14	TRBV18	TRBD1	TRBJ2-5	.	TGTGCCAGCTCTCGCAACAGGGGACAAGAGACCCAGTACTTC	CASSRNRGQETQYF
14	TRBV2	TRBD1	TRBJ1-1	.	TGTGCCAGCAGGGACAGGGGTGGATTCTCTGAAGCTTTCTTT	CASRDRGGFSEAFF
15	TRBV29-1	TRBD1	TRBJ1-1	.	TGCAGCGTTGTTCTCCAGGGGGCCCTAGCCACTGAAGCTTTCTTT	CSVVLQGALATEAFF
15	TRBV6-2/TRBV6-3	TRBD2	TRBJ2-5	.	TGTGCCAGCAGTTTCCTAGCGGAAAGACAAGAGACCCAGTACTTC	CASSFLAERQETQYF
12	TRBV5-6	.	TRBJ1-6	.	TGTGCCAGCAGCTTGGGGGAGTCACCCCTCCACTTT	CASSLGESPLHF
11	TRBV6-2/TRBV6-3	.	TRBJ1-6	.	TGTGCCAGCAGTTATCCCGGGCCCCTCCACTTT	CASSYPGPLHF
14	TRBV27	TRBD1	TRBJ2-7	.	TGTGCCAGCAGTTCCCGGACAGGGGTGAGCGAGCAGTACTTC	CASSSRTGVSEQYF
14	TRBV19	.	TRBJ2-5	.	TGTGCCAGTAGTATAGACAGAAACCAAGAGACCCAGTACTTC	CASSIDRNQETQYF
18	TRBV4-2	.	TRBJ1-1	.	TGTGCCAGCAGCCAAGATCTTGTGGGGAAGCCGTCGGGGTCCAAAACTTTCTTT	CASSQDLVGKPSGSKTFF
16	TRBV5-1	.	TRBJ1-2	.	TGCGCCAGCAGCTTGGATGCAGGGACGGGACTCTATGGCTACACCTTC	CASSLDAGTGLYGYTF
15	TRBV21-1	.	TRBJ1-5	.	TGTGCCAGCAGAGGACTATCCTTCCCCAATCAGCCCCAGCATTTT	CASRGLSFPNQPQHF
18	TRBV7-2	.	TRBJ1-4	.	TGTGCCAGCAGCTCCCGGGACATCCGACGAGCAACTAATGAAAAACTGTTTTTT	CASSSRDIRRATNEKLFF
15	TRBV19	.	TRBJ1-4	once	TGTGCCAGTACCTCCCGGGGGGGGTCGGCGGAAAAACTGTTTTTT	CASTSRGGSAEKLFF
14	TRBV7-9	.	TRBJ1-2	.	TGTGCCAGCAGCTTAGGGGGAGGCGTATATGGCTACACCTTC	CASSLGGGVYGYTF
14	TRBV4-1	TRBD2	TRBJ2-3	.	TGCGCCAGCAGCCAAGACGCGCCGGGACTAGCATGGTATTTT	CASSQDAPGLAWYF
13	TRBV5-6	.	TRBJ1-1	.	TGTGCCAGCAGCTTCGCGGGAAACACTGAAGCTTTCTTT	CASSFAGNTEAFF
15	TRBV7-2	.	TRBJ1-2	.	TGTGCCAGCAGCCAAAGGGGGGGGAGGTTTGATGGCTACACCTTC	CASSQRGGRFDGYTF
12	TRBV30	.	TRBJ2-5	.	TGTGCCTGGAAAGGGGGGGGCAAGACCCAGTACTTC	CAWKGGGKTQYF
16	TRBV3-1/TRBV3-2	TRBD2	TRBJ2-3	.	TGTGCCAGCAGCCGAGGAGGCGGGGGGAACACAGATACGCAGTATTTT	CASSRGGGGNTDTQYF